Reported below is one T cell receptor (beta chain). A far bigger clonotype differs at one base, so this is likely a read error. Other DNA sequences from this sample encode an identical CDR3 as well. The data stem from a study of shared clonotypes between healthy human individuals. The germline V and J ends were trimmed by 3 bases and 1 base, with 9 bases remaining between them. Germline V gene lookup returns CDR1 GTSNPN and CDR2 SVGIG (reference sequence). The CDR3 runs 13 residues. Genomic DNA of each subset was evenly split across several immunoSEQ plates. TCRdb keeps only in-frame clones here, not all; method: immunoSEQ multiplex PCR. The sample lists fewer than 600,000 clones, roughly 77% seen once, with approximately 13% in the top ten.

The clonotype comes from a woman aged 40 to 50 in good health. Some clones in this sample may be carry-over from other donors' samples. The sequencing sample was made of PBMCs. The rearrangement links TRBV30 to TRBJ2-5, with a possible D match to TRBD2 (5 bases). The DNA for the CDR3 is TGTGCCTGGAGCTATAGCGCCCAAGAGACCCAGTACTTC. Its protein is CAWSYSAQETQYF.